Only a few counts were recorded for the clone carrying this T cell receptor (beta chain). MiXCR, run by TCRdb on the 5' RACE reads, gives a single entry per CDR3 protein. Seen here are approximately 99,000 distinct CDR3 sequences, 15% to 20% observed once, and the top ten hold less than 6%. The germline gives CDR1 SGHTA, CDR2 FQGTGA. Trimming at V came to 5 bases and at J to 0 bases, leaving 7 bases not matched to a gene. CDR3 size: 17 residues. This specimen comes from a study of T-cell memory formation after mild COVID-19. The clonotype comes from a man younger than 35 who had mild COVID-19 (a few samples of this study predate the infection). Cell type and time point are not known. The V gene is TRBV7-3, the J gene TRBJ1-2; TRBD1 agrees at 12 bases. The sample was PBMCs or a T cell subset sorted from them (not recorded which). The CDR3 DNA reads as TGTGCCAGCAGCCCAACGGGACAGGGGGCGGCTAACTATGGCTACACCTTC. The encoded protein is CASSPTGQGAANYGYTF. The full variable domain, its missing parts supplied by reference TRBV7-3 and TRBJ1-2, is GAGVSQTPSNKVTEKGKYVELRCDPISGHTALYWYRQSLGQGPEFLIYFQGTGAADDSGLPNDRFFAVRPEGSVSTLKIQRTERGDSAVYLCASSPTGQGAANYGYTFGSGTRLTVV.